This T cell receptor beta chain was sequenced in a study of breast tumors, draining lymph nodes, adjacent tissues. TCRdb recomputed calls from the multiplex PCR reads with MiXCR, one row per CDR3 protein. The sample lists about 140,000 distinct CDR3 sequences; 30% to 35% were seen once. The lymph nodes were axillary draining lymph nodes from breast cancer patients. Germline V lookup: CDR1 SGHTA, CDR2 FQGNSA. V lost 1 base and J lost 2, with 12 bases in between. This CDR3 spans 15 amino acids. This clonotype was detected ten times or more. Sequenced sample: axillary lymph node tissue. The V gene is TRBV7-2, the J gene TRBJ2-7, with a possible D match to TRBD2 (7 bases). The TCR sequence derives from a female donor with breast cancer. Some clones in this sample may be carry-over from other donors' samples. CDR3 DNA sequence: TGTGCCAGCAGCTTAGTAGGGGGGGCCCCCTACGAGCAGTACTTC. Protein product: CASSLVGGAPYEQYF.